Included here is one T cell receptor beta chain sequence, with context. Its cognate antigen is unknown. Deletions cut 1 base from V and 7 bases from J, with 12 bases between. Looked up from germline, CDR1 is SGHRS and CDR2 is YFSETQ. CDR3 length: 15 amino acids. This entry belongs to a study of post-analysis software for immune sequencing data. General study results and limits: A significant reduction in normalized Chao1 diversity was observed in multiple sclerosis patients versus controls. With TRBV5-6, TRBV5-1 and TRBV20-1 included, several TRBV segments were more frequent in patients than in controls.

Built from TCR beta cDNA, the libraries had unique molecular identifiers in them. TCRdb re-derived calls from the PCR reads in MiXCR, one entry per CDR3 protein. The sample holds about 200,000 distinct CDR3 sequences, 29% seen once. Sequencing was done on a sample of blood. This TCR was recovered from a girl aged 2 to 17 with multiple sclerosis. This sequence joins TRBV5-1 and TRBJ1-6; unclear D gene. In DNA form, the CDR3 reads TGCGCCAGCAGCTTGCTAGCAGAACGAAATTCACCCCTCCACTTT. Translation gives CASSLLAERNSPLHF.